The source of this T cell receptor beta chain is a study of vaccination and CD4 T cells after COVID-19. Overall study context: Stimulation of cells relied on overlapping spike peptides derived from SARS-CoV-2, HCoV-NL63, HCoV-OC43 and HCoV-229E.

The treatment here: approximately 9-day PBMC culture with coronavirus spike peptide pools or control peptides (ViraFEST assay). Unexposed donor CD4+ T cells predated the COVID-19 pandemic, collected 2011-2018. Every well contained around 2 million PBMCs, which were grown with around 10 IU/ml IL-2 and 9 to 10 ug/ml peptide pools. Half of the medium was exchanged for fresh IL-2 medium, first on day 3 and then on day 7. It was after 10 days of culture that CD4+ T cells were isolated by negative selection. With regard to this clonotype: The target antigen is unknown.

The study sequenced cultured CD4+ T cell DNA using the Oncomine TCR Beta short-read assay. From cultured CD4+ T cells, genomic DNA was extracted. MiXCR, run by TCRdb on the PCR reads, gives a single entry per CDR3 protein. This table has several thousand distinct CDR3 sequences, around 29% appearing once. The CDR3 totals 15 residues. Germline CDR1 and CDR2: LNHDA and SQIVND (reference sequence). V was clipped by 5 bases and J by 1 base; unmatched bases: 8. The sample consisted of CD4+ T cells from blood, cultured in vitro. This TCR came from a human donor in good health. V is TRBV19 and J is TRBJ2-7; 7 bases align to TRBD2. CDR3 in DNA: TGTGCCAGTAGTCGTCCGTCTAGCGGTTCCTACGAGCAGTACTTC. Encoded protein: CASSRPSSGSYEQYF.